This TCR beta chain derives from a study of T cell responses to AZD1222 COVID-19 vaccine. Looking at the study overall: Pooling covered second doses at about 4 or about 12 weeks. The study, taken as a whole, reports: Sampling that yielded the repertoires occurred only after the peak T cell response. Only a handful of individuals given AZD1222 were seropositive at baseline.

CDR1 and CDR2 (germline): SGHAT, FQNNGV. This CDR3 has 15 amino acids. V gave up 0 bases and J gave up 0 bases, with 7 bases separating them. Method: immunoSEQ multiplex PCR; TCRdb's copy keeps in-frame clones and lacks some. In the table there are about 86,000 clones, almost 80% of which are singletons. About this clone: Its target is unknown.

The genes are TRBV11-2 and TRBJ2-3, with D perhaps TRBD2 (5 bases). The source material was peripheral blood, sampled on day 0 of AZD1222 vaccination. The TCR originated in an adult in good health. The CDR3 sequence is CASSLEWESTDTQYF. The CDR3 region has the DNA TGTGCCAGCAGCTTAGAATGGGAGAGCACAGATACGCAGTATTTT. Full variable domain (remainder filled in from reference TRBV11-2 and TRBJ2-3): EAGVAQSPRYKIIEKRQSVAFWCNPISGHATLYWYQQILGQGPKLLIQFQNNGVVDDSQLPKDRFSAERLKGVDSTLKIQPAKLEDSAVYLCASSLEWESTDTQYFGPGTRLTVL.